The clone carrying this T cell receptor (beta chain) showed up just a few times. The antigen is unknown. This entry comes from a study of T cells in Graves' hyperthyroidism and ophthalmopathy. The overall study: Once the initial diagnosis was made, peripheral blood was obtained before any treatment.

What was amplified from RNA transcripts were TCR beta CDR3 regions. Initially, a first-round RT-PCR of the TCR CDR3 employed the HTBI primer set. TCRdb independently ran MiXCR on the multiplex PCR reads; one entry per CDR3 protein. The sample lists some 490,000 distinct CDR3 sequences, 15% to 20% occurring once. Study-level results: Most clonotypes that expanded in the thyroid above 0.001 also showed up in blood.

The V end was cut by 8 bases, the J end by 0 bases, with 14 bases between. CDR1 is SQVTM, CDR2 ANQGSEA, per germline. The CDR3 extends over 15 amino acids. The sample consisted of blood. This TCR came from a woman under 40 with Graves' ophthalmopathy. The rearrangement uses TRBV29-1 and TRBJ2-6; D possibly uses TRBD1 or TRBD2 (5 bases each). This CDR3 is CSPRDGSSGANVLTF. For the CDR3, the DNA is TGCAGCCCACGGGACGGAAGCTCTGGGGCCAACGTCCTGACTTTC.